Presented here are 14 T cell receptor beta chains from one specimen sequenced in a study of blood T cell repertoires in COVID-19. Data came from immunoSEQ multiplex PCR; TCRdb stores just in-frame clones and leaves some out. The sample lists 150,000 to 200,000 clones; 82% were seen once. Specimen: peripheral blood. The receptors were sampled from a woman aged 70-85 years with acute or convalescent COVID-19.

This chain joins TRBV10-3 and TRBJ1-1, with D perhaps TRBD1 (6 bases). Germline CDR1 and CDR2: ENHRY and SYGVKD. Trimming removed 4 bases at V and 1 base at J, with 10 bases between. This CDR3 spans 14 amino acids. The CDR3 sequence is CAISVARGNTEAFF. The CDR3 region has the DNA TGTGCCATCAGTGTAGCCAGGGGGAACACTGAAGCTTTCTTT.

The rearrangement links TRBV5-1 to TRBJ2-3; 10 bases align to TRBD2. The germline V gene encodes CDR1 SGHRS and CDR2 YFSETQ. The J segment lost 5 bases and the V segment lost 0 bases, leaving 9 bases of the junction unmatched. The CDR3 length is 17 residues. The CDR3 bases are TGCGCCAGCAGCTTGGGTCTAGCGGGGGCTACCGGAGATACGCAGTATTTT. Its protein product is CASSLGLAGATGDTQYF.

The chain couples TRBV6-5 to TRBJ1-3; no reliable D call. The CDR3 has 12 residues. The germline CDR1 and CDR2 sequences are MNHEY and SVGAGI. V lost 6 bases to trimming and J lost 3 bases, with 6 bases between them. The CDR3 reads CASRADGNTIYF. CDR3 nucleotides: TGTGCCAGCAGGGCGGATGGAAACACCATATATTTT.

The rearrangement links TRBV25-1 to TRBJ1-2; maybe TRBD1 (6 bases). CDR1 is MGHDK, CDR2 SYGVNS, per germline. The CDR3 has 14 residues. V was clipped by 1 base and J by 8 bases, with 14 bases between them. CDR3 DNA sequence: TGTGCCAGCAGTGAATCTGGAACAGGGTACGGCTACACCTTC. Protein: CASSESGTGYGYTF.

This chain connects TRBV6-5 to TRBJ1-2, with no clear D. The V gene lost 0 bases and the J gene lost 3 bases, with 14 bases spanning the gap. Germline CDR1 reads MNHEY; CDR2 reads SVGAGI. The CDR3 runs 16 residues. DNA of the CDR3: TGTGCCAGCAGTTACTCTGGGCATTTGGCAGACTATGGCTACACCTTC. Translation: CASSYSGHLADYGYTF.

This rearrangement joins TRBV30 to TRBJ1-1; the D is unclear. The CDR3 has 13 amino acids. Trimming took 0 bases from V and 0 from J, leaving 5 bases between them. Germline V gene sequence: CDR1 GTSNPN, CDR2 SVGIG (reference sequence). CDR3 loop: CAWSVPVNTEAFF. The CDR3 DNA follows: TGTGCCTGGAGTGTACCGGTGAACACTGAAGCTTTCTTT.

This clone was seen only a few times. The chain carries TRBV11-3 and TRBJ2-2, with 9 bases lining up with TRBD2. With V trimmed by 5 bases and J by 2 bases, 9 bases remained unmatched. Per germline, CDR1 SGHNT and CDR2 YENEEA. The CDR3 totals 17 residues. The CDR3 sequence: CASSPAFLAGNTGELFF. Here the CDR3 DNA reads TGTGCCAGCAGCCCGGCATTTCTAGCGGGAAACACCGGGGAGCTGTTTTTT.

The chain carries TRBV18 and TRBJ2-3; 8 nucleotides agree with TRBD2. Germline CDR1 and CDR2: KGHSH and LQKENI. The CDR3 is 15 amino acids. After removal of 2 bases from V and 4 bases from J, the junction contained 5 bases not matched to a gene. This CDR3 reads CASSPGGGPADTQYF. The CDR3 coding sequence is TGTGCCAGCTCACCAGGCGGGGGGCCCGCAGATACGCAGTATTTT.

This rearrangement joins TRBV5-4 to TRBJ2-7, with 11 bases matching TRBD2. CDR1 SGHNT and CDR2 YYREEE come from the germline V gene (reference sequence). This CDR3 contains 15 residues. Trimming cost V 5 bases and J 0 bases; bases outside gene matches: 4. The CDR3 region has the DNA TGTGCCAGCAGTCTAGCGGGAGGTGACTCCTACGAGCAGTACTTC. Its translation: CASSLAGGDSYEQYF.

This chain links TRBV12-3 or TRBV12-4 with TRBJ2-7, with 10 bases that match TRBD1. The trim removed 6 bases at V and 9 bases at J, leaving 2 bases unmatched. The CDR3 is 11 amino acids. This CDR3 is CASSRDRGQYF. In DNA form, the CDR3 reads TGTGCCAGCAGCCGGGACAGGGGGCAGTACTTC.

This clone was counted a few times. J is TRBJ2-2 and V is TRBV18; 7 bases are a match to TRBD1. J was trimmed by 4 bases and V by 1 base; bases with no gene match: 9. This CDR3 is 17 amino acids long. Germline-derived CDR1 and CDR2 are KGHSH and LQKENI. CDR3 sequence reads: CASSPLPTGFGTGELFF. The CDR3, as DNA: TGTGCCAGCTCACCACTTCCGACAGGGTTCGGCACCGGGGAGCTGTTTTTT.

The chain recombines TRBV19 with TRBJ1-3; a weak D match, TRBD1 (6 bases). Germline V CDR1 and CDR2: LNHDA, SQIVND (reference sequence). V lost 3 bases, J lost 0 bases, and 12 bases lay in between. The CDR3 runs to 16 residues. The CDR3: CASSMEGTYSGNTIYF. CDR3 nucleotides: TGTGCCAGTAGTATGGAAGGGACATACTCTGGAAACACCATATATTTT.

V usage is TRBV10-3 and J usage is TRBJ2-7; 7 bases line up with TRBD1. Germline V gene sequence: CDR1 ENHRY, CDR2 SYGVKD. Trimming cost V 5 bases and J 2 bases; bases outside gene matches: 3. This CDR3 has 13 residues. The CDR3 protein is CAISTGQTYEQYF. The CDR3 DNA sequence: TGTGCCATCAGTACGGGACAGACCTACGAGCAGTACTTC.

The chain carries TRBV19 and TRBJ1-1; a weak D match, TRBD1 (5 bases). The V end lost 4 bases, the J end lost 0 bases, and 12 bases lay between the germline ends. There are 15 residues in the CDR3. Germline loops: CDR1 LNHDA, CDR2 SQIVND (reference sequence). The CDR3 here is CASSRVDILNTEAFF. The CDR3 coding sequence is TGTGCCAGTAGTAGGGTGGACATCTTGAACACTGAAGCTTTCTTT.